This T cell receptor beta chain was observed in a study of T cells expressing NK-cell markers. Study context: Obtained from sorted CD3+CD56+NKG2C+, CD3+CD56+NKG2C- and CD3+CD56-NKG2C+ T cells were the TCR beta repertoires. Seropositivity for HCMV was found in seven of the eight sequenced donors, with one seronegative. Findings of the study overall: In a few donors, dominant clonotypes made up roughly 25-60.1% of CD3+CD56-NKG2C+ cells.

For TCR beta, cDNA was produced by 5'RACE template switching with UMIs. TCRdb reprocessed the 5' RACE reads, with one entry per CDR3 protein and no DNA. The sample spans about 460,000 distinct CDR3 sequences; the ten largest clones claim 1.4%. A note on this clonotype: Its antigen is still unknown.

Germline V lookup: CDR1 SGHTA, CDR2 FQGTGA. This CDR3 is built from 16 residues. The genes are TRBV7-3 and TRBJ2-3; lacking DNA, the TRBD2 call made by TCRdb goes unchecked. This sequence was found in a woman between 45 and 65 years old in good health. The specimen was blood T cells: a sorted CD56 or NKG2C T cell subset, CD4+ or CD8+ T cells, or bulk PBMC T cells (not recorded which). CDR3 sequence: CASSLAMGRFTDTQYF.